The source of this T cell receptor (beta chain) is a study of blood T cell repertoires in COVID-19. On the study more broadly: Sources were T cells, B-cell-depleted T cells, or PBMCs; the material itself was cDNA or gDNA.

V was cut by 0 bases and J by 2 bases, with 9 bases left in between. The CDR3 loop spans 15 amino acids. Germline V gives CDR1 SGDLS, CDR2 YYNGEE. In the original processing: Amplification with reference gene primers provided the estimates of nucleated cell counts. Sequencing used immunoSEQ multiplex PCR; TCRdb keeps in-frame clones, though not all of them. V and J calls and clone size are given by that table; D and trimming were obtained from the DNA. The data show roughly 250,000 clones, approximately 91% seen once. The rearrangement joins TRBV9 to TRBJ2-1, with no clear D. The clonotype originates from a young woman with acute or convalescent COVID-19. The sample taken for sequencing was peripheral blood. CDR3 sequence (DNA): TGTGCCAGCAGCGTAGCGGTAGTAGCCTACAATGAGCAGTTCTTC. The encoded protein is CASSVAVVAYNEQFF.